This T cell receptor beta chain was retrieved from a study of blood T cells in healthy people across ages. This CDR3 contains 13 residues. With 2 bases clipped from V and 3 bases from J, the junction kept 2 bases outside the gene matches. Germline V gives CDR1 GTSNPN, CDR2 SVGIG (reference sequence). Sample-barcoded 5' priming and a J-beta primer mix drove a second PCR of roughly 7 to 11 cycles. Each CDR3 protein gets one entry after TCRdb re-called the 5' RACE reads with MiXCR. The table records about 1.6 million distinct CDR3 sequences, around 36% of them present only once. This sequence joins TRBV30 and TRBJ2-3; 7 bases match TRBD2. The TCR was taken from a woman in her twenties or thirties in good health. What was sequenced was blood. The CDR3 reads CAWSSGNTDTQYF. CDR3 coding DNA: TGTGCCTGGAGTAGCGGGAATACAGATACGCAGTATTTT.